The present entry profiles one TCR beta chain with its context. What it binds is not known. This sample includes further DNA sequences coding for the same CDR3. CDR3 length equals 13 residues. Per germline, CDR1 GTSNPN and CDR2 SVGIG (reference sequence). V trimming: 7 bases; J trimming: 8 bases; junction bases outside the gene matches: 6. The record originates from a study of OX40 agonist ivuxolimab in advanced cancers. As for the study in general: Ivuxolimab is an agonistic anti-OX40 (CD134) antibody, and patients were treated with it. One patient with hepatocellular carcinoma and two with cutaneous melanoma, three in all, had partial responses. Every 2 weeks, patients received ivuxolimab intravenously, dosed at 0.01 to 10 mg/kg. Study conclusions and caveats: Expanded clones belonging to CD8+ T cells outnumbered, on average, those of CD4+.

Some clones are missing from TCRdb's copy, which holds only in-frame ones; the method was immunoSEQ multiplex PCR. Altogether 65,000 to 95,000 clones are present, approximately 89% being singletons, with the ten largest covering roughly 0.18%. The receptor was derived from an adult with an advanced solid tumor such as melanoma, head and neck, liver or kidney cancer. The chain joins TRBV30 to TRBJ2-4; 12 bases are a match to TRBD2. The sequencing here drew on CD4+ or CD8+ T cells sorted from blood, taken in a trial of the OX40 agonist ivuxolimab. The DNA of the CDR3 is TGTGCCTTGACTAGCGGGGGAACGGACATTCAGTACTTC. Protein sequence: CALTSGGTDIQYF.